This T cell receptor (beta chain) emerged from a study of T cell responses to AZD1222 COVID-19 vaccine. Study-level results: The CD4 TCRs associated with vaccination extended across spike and predominated at 160-218 and 743-854. White British ancestry dominated among donors, who included more females, and clonal diversity was possibly underestimated.

In this sample, this clone turned up once. As yet, its antigen is unknown. Germline V gene sequence: CDR1 MNHEY, CDR2 SVGEGT. CDR3 length: 14 residues. Unmatched junction bases numbered 6, after V lost 6 bases and J lost 3 bases. Assay used: immunoSEQ multiplex PCR; TCRdb lists only in-frame clones, some missing. The sample consists of 200,000 or so clones, about 92% of them appearing once. The sequence was collected from an adult in good health. The sample consisted of peripheral blood, taken on day 0 of MenACWY control vaccination. The rearrangement uses TRBV6-2 or TRBV6-3 and TRBJ2-7; 9 nucleotides agree with TRBD1. This chain's CDR3 is CASSLQGAYYEQYF. CDR3 sequence (DNA): TGTGCCAGCAGCCTACAGGGGGCCTACTACGAGCAGTACTTC.